Each of the 29 T cell receptor beta chains below was sequenced from the same sample in a study of shared clonotypes between healthy human individuals. This table comes from immunoSEQ multiplex PCR, and its TCRdb copy is limited to in-frame clones, with some not included. Of 550,000 to 800,000 clones in the sample, roughly 88% were seen once. The specimen was memory CD8+ T cells from PBMCs. Subset described: CD45RO+ cells pooled with CCR7-negative TemRA cells. These receptors were taken from a man aged 18 to 29 in good health. Some clones in this sample may be carry-over from other donors' samples.

This clone has only one observation. This chain links TRBV6-5 with TRBJ2-1, with 8 bases matching TRBD2. This CDR3 has 15 residues. V lost 5 bases to trimming and J lost 4 bases; unmatched junction nucleotides: 7. Per the germline V gene, CDR1 is MNHEY and CDR2 is SVGAGI. The CDR3 coding sequence is TGTGCCAGCAGTCGAGGCAGACTAGCGTACAATGAGCAGTTCTTC. It encodes CASSRGRLAYNEQFF.

The chain joins TRBV7-9 to TRBJ1-2; D is unclear. There are 16 residues in the CDR3. The V and J ends lost 7 bases and 3 bases respectively, with 21 bases between them. CDR1 is SEHNR, CDR2 FQNEAQ, per germline (reference sequence). The CDR3 region is CASTQYGVSGDYGYTF. CDR3 bases: TGTGCCAGCACCCAGTATGGGGTCTCCGGAGACTATGGCTACACCTTC.

This chain uses TRBV28 with TRBJ1-1, with D maybe TRBD1 (6 bases). V shed 5 bases and J shed 2 bases, with 21 bases lying between them. Looked up from germline, CDR1 is MDHEN and CDR2 is SYDVKM. CDR3 length equals 17 residues. The CDR3 nucleotides read TGTGCCAGCAGTCCATGGGGGGAAGGACAGATCAACACTGAAGCTTTCTTT. Protein sequence: CASSPWGEGQINTEAFF.

The V and J genes are TRBV6-6 and TRBJ2-3, with 7 positions matching TRBD1. The germline V gene encodes CDR1 MNHNY and CDR2 SVGAGI (reference sequence). The length of the CDR3 is 15 residues. V shed 2 bases, J shed 3 bases, and the junction held 5 bases outside the gene matches. CDR3: CASSYEAGGTDTQYF. The DNA for the CDR3 is TGTGCCAGCAGTTACGAGGCAGGGGGAACAGATACGCAGTATTTT.

The rearrangement uses TRBV27 and TRBJ2-1; 9 nucleotides align to TRBD2. Germline trimming cut 1 base from V and 4 bases from J; bases unmatched to any gene: 8. The CDR3 runs to 17 residues. Germline V gene sequence: CDR1 MNHEY, CDR2 SMNVEV (reference sequence). Here the CDR3 reads CASSLLASGALYNEQFF. The CDR3 region has the DNA TGTGCCAGCAGTTTATTGGCTAGCGGGGCTCTTTACAATGAGCAGTTCTTC.

This chain links TRBV27 with TRBJ2-1, with 7 nucleotides matching TRBD2. The CDR3 extends over 15 amino acids. Looked up from germline, CDR1 is MNHEY and CDR2 is SMNVEV (reference sequence). Losses at the gene ends were 5 bases for V and 8 bases for J; bases not matched to a gene: 12. The CDR3 spells CASSPSGTWGHEQFF. CDR3 bases: TGTGCCAGCAGTCCGAGCGGGACCTGGGGTCATGAGCAGTTCTTC.

The genes are TRBV5-8 and TRBJ2-5; D gene ambiguous. This CDR3 has 14 residues. Trimming cost V 0 bases and J 1 base, with 7 bases left between them. CDR1 is SGHTS, CDR2 YDEGEE, per germline. This CDR3 is CASSLAQIQETQYF. Written as DNA, the CDR3 is TGTGCCAGCAGCTTGGCGCAGATCCAAGAGACCCAGTACTTC. Full variable domain (remainder filled in from reference TRBV5-8 and TRBJ2-5): EAGVTQSPTHLIKTRGQQATLRCSPISGHTSVYWYQQALGLGLQFLLWYDEGEERNRGNFPPRFSGRQFPNYSSELNVNALELEDSALYLCASSLAQIQETQYFGPGTRLLVL.

This sequence joins TRBV7-9 and TRBJ2-1; tentative D call: TRBD2 (7 bases). This CDR3 region has 19 residues. Germline values: CDR1 SEHNR, CDR2 FQNEAQ (reference sequence). Deletions cut 5 bases from V and 4 bases from J, with 27 bases between. CDR3 loop: CASSPRELAEGGPYNEQFF. For the CDR3, the DNA is TGTGCCAGCAGCCCGCGGGAGCTAGCGGAGGGGGGCCCGTACAATGAGCAGTTCTTC.

The J gene is TRBJ2-6, the V gene TRBV9; TRBD2 might be the D (5 bases). Germline assignment: CDR1 SGDLS and CDR2 YYNGEE. The ends were cut back, 5 bases at V and 0 bases at J, with 12 bases in the middle. This CDR3 is built from 16 residues. The chain's CDR3 is CASRGSGGSGANVLTF. CDR3 bases: TGTGCCAGCAGGGGGAGCGGAGGCTCTGGGGCCAACGTCCTGACTTTC.

The V call is TRBV7-9, the J call TRBJ2-5, with 8 bases that match TRBD1. Germline V gene data show CDR1 as SEHNR and CDR2 as FQNEAQ (reference sequence). The CDR3 length is 15 residues. J lost 1 base, V lost 5 bases, and 6 bases had no gene match. The CDR3 loop reads CASSPYRGSQETQYF. As DNA, the CDR3 is TGTGCCAGCAGCCCATACAGGGGGTCCCAAGAGACCCAGTACTTC.

This sequence joins TRBV5-6 and TRBJ1-5, with 7 bases identical to TRBD1. V lost 4 bases to trimming and J lost 4 bases; unmatched junction nucleotides: 8. The CDR3 contains 15 residues. Germline CDR1 is SGHDT and CDR2 is YYEEEE. Here the CDR3 reads CASSATNRGNQPQHF. The CDR3 DNA follows: TGTGCCAGCAGCGCAACGAACAGGGGAAATCAGCCCCAGCATTTT.

This chain uses TRBV7-6 with TRBJ2-1, with 15 bases fitting TRBD2. The CDR3 runs 16 residues. Germline V gene data show CDR1 as SGHVS and CDR2 as FNYEAQ. J gave up 6 bases and V 5 bases, and 5 bases lay outside the gene matches. CDR3 nucleotide sequence: TGTGCCAGCAGCCTCCGGACTAGCGGGAGGGTCAATGAGCAGTTCTTC. Translated, it gives CASSLRTSGRVNEQFF.

This clone has only one observation. The chain combines TRBV5-1 with TRBJ2-3; 11 positions agree with TRBD2. With V trimmed by 0 bases and J by 4 bases, 7 bases remained unmatched. CDR1 SGHRS and CDR2 YFSETQ come from the germline V gene. The CDR3 is made up of 17 amino acids. The CDR3: CASSLDPSGRKSDTQYF. CDR3 in DNA: TGCGCCAGCAGCTTGGATCCTAGCGGGAGGAAATCAGATACGCAGTATTTT. Supplemented by reference TRBV5-1 and TRBJ2-3, the full variable domain reads KAGVTQTPRYLIKTRGQQVTLSCSPISGHRSVSWYQQTPGQGLQFLFEYFSETQRNKGNFPGRFSGRQFSNSRSEMNVSTLELGDSALYLCASSLDPSGRKSDTQYFGPGTRLTVL.

This chain links TRBV9 with TRBJ2-5, with no clear D. The germline CDR1 and CDR2 sequences are SGDLS and YYNGEE. Deletions cut 2 bases from V and 7 bases from J, with 18 bases between. The CDR3 extends over 15 amino acids. Here the CDR3 DNA reads TGTGCCAGCAGCGTTGGAGTGGGGTCGTTCGGGACCCAGTACTTC. Encoded protein: CASSVGVGSFGTQYF. Variable domain in full (rest from reference TRBV9 and TRBJ2-5): DSGVTQTPKHLITATGQRVTLRCSPRSGDLSVYWYQQSLDQGLQFLIQYYNGEERAKGNILERFSAQQFPDLHSELNLSSLELGDSALYFCASSVGVGSFGTQYFGPGTRLLVL.

The chain has TRBV5-5 and TRBJ2-7; D might be TRBD1 or TRBD2, each matching 5 bases. Germline V gene data show CDR1 as SGHKS and CDR2 as YYEKEE (reference sequence). The germline V and J ends were trimmed by 8 bases and 4 bases, with 22 bases remaining between them. The CDR3 totals 15 residues. The CDR3 coding sequence is TGTGCCAGTACTGAGGGGTATAGCCCGGGGTACGAGCAGTACTTC. The encoded protein is CASTEGYSPGYEQYF.

CDR3 region: CASSFIDEQFF. The CDR3 DNA is TGTGCCAGCAGCTTCATCGATGAGCAGTTCTTC. This sequence joins TRBV5-4 and TRBJ2-1; D is undetermined. Germline CDR1 SGHNT, CDR2 YYREEE (reference sequence). The CDR3 has 11 amino acids. Trimming stripped 2 bases from V and 8 bases from J, with 5 bases between. Full variable domain (outside the CDR3, taken from reference TRBV5-4 and TRBJ2-1): ETGVTQSPTHLIKTRGQQVTLRCSSQSGHNTVSWYQQALGQGPQFIFQYYREEENGRGNFPPRFSGLQFPNYSSELNVNALELDDSALYLCASSFIDEQFFGPGTRLTVL.

This sequence joins TRBV25-1 and TRBJ1-1; D is ambiguous. The CDR3 contains 15 residues. The V end lost 4 bases, the J end lost 5 bases, and 17 bases lay between the germline ends. Germline V CDR1 and CDR2: MGHDK, SYGVNS. CDR3 sequence reads: CASSARREGETEAFF. In nucleotides, the CDR3 is TGTGCCAGCAGTGCGAGGAGGGAGGGAGAAACTGAAGCTTTCTTT. The full variable domain, rest sourced from reference TRBV25-1 and TRBJ1-1, is EADIYQTPRYLVIGTGKKITLECSQTMGHDKMYWYQQDPGMELHLIHYSYGVNSTEKGDLSSESTVSRIRTEHFPLTLESARPSHTSQYLCASSARREGETEAFFGQGTRLTVV.

The chain carries TRBV10-3 and TRBJ2-6; D is ambiguous. This CDR3 is built from 16 residues. V shed 11 bases and J shed 6 bases, with 23 bases lying between them. Per the germline V gene, CDR1 is ENHRY and CDR2 is SYGVKD. The CDR3, as DNA: TGTGCCTCTACCTCCAATACTCCACATCAGGCCAACGTCCTGACTTTC. Protein: CASTSNTPHQANVLTF.

The J gene is TRBJ1-3, the V gene TRBV9, with D uncertain. Germline V gene sequence: CDR1 SGDLS, CDR2 YYNGEE. This CDR3 has 15 amino acids. The ends were cut back, 3 bases at V and 0 bases at J, with 10 bases in the middle. The CDR3 sequence: CASSDGTHSGNTIYF. The DNA for the CDR3 is TGTGCCAGCAGCGACGGCACGCACTCTGGAAACACCATATATTTT. The entire variable domain, with the rest obtained from reference TRBV9 and TRBJ1-3, is as follows: DSGVTQTPKHLITATGQRVTLRCSPRSGDLSVYWYQQSLDQGLQFLIQYYNGEERAKGNILERFSAQQFPDLHSELNLSSLELGDSALYFCASSDGTHSGNTIYFGEGSWLTVV.

The chain carries TRBV7-9 and TRBJ2-5, with D hard to call. Trimming pared 10 bases from V and 2 bases from J, leaving 20 bases between. Per germline, CDR1 SEHNR and CDR2 FQNEAQ (reference sequence). This CDR3 is 15 amino acids long. The CDR3 region has the DNA TGTGCCATCTCCCCCGAAGGCCGGCGGCAAGAGACCCAGTACTTC. Its translation: CAISPEGRRQETQYF. Combining the CDR3 with reference TRBV7-9 and TRBJ2-5 gives the whole variable domain DTGVSQNPRHKITKRGQNVTFRCDPISEHNRLYWYRQTLGQGPEFLTYFQNEAQLEKSRLLSDRFSAERPKGSFSTLEIQRTEQGDSAMYLCAISPEGRRQETQYFGPGTRLLVL.

The chain joins TRBV7-3 to TRBJ1-1; no firm D call. Germline lookup yields CDR1 SGHTA and CDR2 FQGTGA. The CDR3 runs 19 residues. Trimming stripped 10 bases from V and 5 bases from J, with 35 bases between. The CDR3 DNA sequence: TGTGCCACCCAGATGATCCGAAAAAACAAAAGGGAAACGGAGACTGAAGCTTTCTTT. This gives the protein CATQMIRKNKRETETEAFF.

V usage is TRBV9 and J usage is TRBJ2-5; 9 bases fit TRBD2. Losses at the gene ends were 0 bases for V and 5 bases for J; bases not matched to a gene: 8. The V gene's germline CDR1 is SGDLS and CDR2 YYNGEE. The CDR3 contains 16 residues. For the CDR3, the DNA is TGTGCCAGCAGCGTAGGTGGGCTAGCGGGATGGGAGACCCAGTACTTC. Translating it yields CASSVGGLAGWETQYF.

The V and J genes are TRBV4-2 and TRBJ2-1; 13 bases are shared with TRBD2. The CDR3 has 17 amino acids. The ends lost 4 bases at V and 6 bases at J; junction bases unmatched: 9. CDR1 and CDR2 from the germline V gene are LGHNA and YNFKEQ. In nucleotides, the CDR3 is TGTGCCAGCAGCCTCGAGGAAAGGACTAGCGGGAGCAATGAGCAGTTCTTC. This sequence encodes CASSLEERTSGSNEQFF.

The genes are TRBV29-1 and TRBJ2-1; 8 bases align to TRBD2. The CDR3 is 14 residues long. CDR1 is SQVTM, CDR2 ANQGSEA, per germline. Trimming cost V 5 bases and J 7 bases; bases outside gene matches: 10. The CDR3 reads CSVRASGFGNEQFF. As DNA, the CDR3 is TGCAGCGTTCGGGCTAGCGGGTTTGGAAATGAGCAGTTCTTC.

V usage is TRBV15 and J usage is TRBJ2-5; either TRBD1 or TRBD2 may fit D (5 bases each). CDR1 LNHNV and CDR2 YYDKDF come from the germline V gene (reference sequence). The CDR3 contains 12 residues. Trimming stripped 8 bases from V and 2 bases from J, with 9 bases between. The chain's CDR3 is CATRGSQETQYF. For the CDR3, the DNA is TGTGCCACCCGGGGCTCACAAGAGACCCAGTACTTC.

The genes are TRBV28 and TRBJ2-2; 8 nucleotides line up with TRBD1. The trim removed 5 bases at V and 4 bases at J, leaving 6 bases unmatched. Germline V gene data show CDR1 as MDHEN and CDR2 as SYDVKM. The CDR3 loop spans 15 amino acids. The CDR3 reads CASSVQGGITGELFF. CDR3 DNA: TGTGCCAGCAGTGTACAGGGGGGAATCACCGGGGAGCTGTTTTTT.

The rearrangement uses TRBV12-5 and TRBJ2-1, with unresolved D. V was clipped by 0 bases and J by 6 bases, with 3 bases between them. CDR3 size: 12 residues. Germline loops: CDR1 LGHNT, CDR2 FRNRAP. As DNA, the CDR3 is TGTGCTAGTGGTTTGGTCGGCAATGAGCAGTTCTTC. Residues: CASGLVGNEQFF.

This clone was counted only a few times. The V gene is TRBV15, the J gene TRBJ1-5; D is uncertain. The CDR3 contains 14 residues. V gave up 0 bases and J gave up 5 bases, with 8 bases separating them. CDR1 is LNHNV, CDR2 YYDKDF, per germline (reference sequence). The DNA for the CDR3 is TGTGCCACCAGCAGAGAAGGGAATCATCAGCCCCAGCATTTT. Protein sequence: CATSREGNHQPQHF.

This clone was picked up one time. The chain is built from TRBV10-3 and TRBJ2-7, with a weak D call TRBD2 (6 bases). Germline values: CDR1 ENHRY, CDR2 SYGVKD. V lost 3 bases to trimming and J lost 4 bases, with 19 bases between them. The CDR3 covers 16 residues. CDR3 in DNA: TGTGCCATCAGTGAATTGGGGACTTTAGGAGTATACGAGCAGTACTTC. This sequence encodes CAISELGTLGVYEQYF.